These 10 T cell receptor beta chains came from one sample sequenced in a study of beta chain features in type 1 diabetes (dated by TCRdb to 2016 to 2018). Receptors were amplified or captured by the immunoSEQ multiplex PCR assay. The entire isolated RNA was reverse transcribed using the High Capacity cDNA Reverse Transcription Kit, and thus expressed TCRB transcripts were sequenced. TCRdb limited this immuneACCESS table to in-frame rearrangements with V and J called. A share of clones is missing; checked studies link under half to unresolved V genes, and the rest is unexplained. This sample has roughly 450,000 clones in its table, and around 10% of those were observed once. Clones ranked in the top ten supply 0.046% of the sample. Sequenced material: naive CD4+ T cells from blood. Explained via the paper, the cell subset or site label denotes: true naive CD4+ T cells. The receptors originated from a young woman in good health.

This clone has just a few counts. J is TRBJ2-7 and V is TRBV7-2; D uncertain. With 0 bases removed from V and 4 bases from J, the gap between germline ends came to 7 bases. This CDR3 contains 13 residues. Germline CDR1 and CDR2: SGHTA and FQGNSA. The DNA for the CDR3 is TGTGCCAGCAGCTTAGCGACCGCATACGAGCAGTACGTC. It translates to CASSLATAYEQYV.

This rearrangement joins TRBV5-1 to TRBJ1-1; the match to TRBD1 covers 12 bases. This CDR3 region has 15 residues. Losses at the gene ends were 0 bases for V and 7 bases for J; bases not matched to a gene: 4. The germline gives CDR1 SGHRS, CDR2 YFSETQ. The CDR3 region is CASSLAGQGAVEAFF. CDR3 nucleotides: TGCGCCAGCAGCTTGGCGGGACAGGGGGCGGTTGAAGCTTTCTTT. The variable domain in full, with the rest retrieved from reference TRBV5-1 and TRBJ1-1, is KAGVTQTPRYLIKTRGQQVTLSCSPISGHRSVSWYQQTPGQGLQFLFEYFSETQRNKGNFPGRFSGRQFSNSRSEMNVSTLELGDSALYLCASSLAGQGAVEAFFGQGTRLTVV.

This clone was seen a handful of times. This chain links TRBV23-1 with TRBJ1-1; TRBD1 matches 7 bases. TRBV23-1 is an ORF, and what it does is uncertain. The J segment lost 4 bases and the V segment lost 2 bases, leaving 19 bases of the junction unmatched. CDR3 length: 19 amino acids. CDR3 loop: CASSQERRTGATTPTEAFF. Here the CDR3 DNA reads TGCGCCAGCAGTCAAGAAAGGAGAACAGGGGCCACCACCCCCACTGAAGCTTTCTTT.

The V gene is TRBV7-2, the J gene TRBJ1-4; D is perhaps TRBD1 (6 bases). The CDR3 spans 15 residues. The V gene lost 0 bases and the J gene lost 2 bases, with 7 bases spanning the gap. The germline CDR1 and CDR2 sequences are SGHTA and FQGNSA. The CDR3 DNA sequence: TGTGCCAGCAGCTTAGCGGGGGCGACTAATGAAAAACTGTTTTTT. Its protein is CASSLAGATNEKLFF.

This clone turned up a few times. CDR3 loop: CASRRTGNYNSPLHF. In DNA form, the CDR3 reads TGTGCCAGCAGGCGGACAGGGAATTATAATTCACCCCTCCACTTT. The V call is TRBV2, the J call TRBJ1-6; 8 positions match TRBD1. V was pared by 6 bases and J by 4 bases, with 5 bases of the junction left unmatched. This CDR3 spans 15 amino acids. Looked up from germline, CDR1 is SNHLY and CDR2 is FYNNEI.

This clone has just a few counts. This chain joins TRBV5-1 and TRBJ2-1; a possible D gene is TRBD2 (5 bases). V lost 2 bases and J 2 bases, leaving 11 bases between the germline ends. Per the germline V gene, CDR1 is SGHRS and CDR2 is YFSETQ. The CDR3 sequence is 15 residues long. The DNA of the CDR3 is TGCGCCAGCAGCTTTTTACCGGGGACCTACAATGAGCAGTTCTTC. Translating gives CASSFLPGTYNEQFF.

The sample holds a few counts of this clone. The chain is built from TRBV15 and TRBJ1-5; 9 bases are shared with TRBD1. The V gene end was trimmed by 2 bases and the J gene end by 5 bases; junction bases not matched to a gene: 13. The CDR3 covers 18 residues. CDR1 is LNHNV and CDR2 is YYDKDF in the germline V gene (reference sequence). CDR3 DNA: TGTGCCACCAGCAGATGGTCGAGCGGGACAGGGAGTGATCAGCCCCAGCATTTT. This gives the protein CATSRWSSGTGSDQPQHF. The whole variable domain, remainder taken from reference TRBV15 and TRBJ1-5, is DAMVIQNPRYQVTQFGKPVTLSCSQTLNHNVMYWYQQKSSQAPKLLFHYYDKDFNNEADTPDNFQSRRPNTSFCFLDIRSPGLGDTAMYLCATSRWSSGTGSDQPQHFGDGTRLSIL.

The J gene is TRBJ2-7, the V gene TRBV25-1, with 11 bases identical to TRBD2. This CDR3 contains 14 residues. J gave up 2 bases and V 7 bases, and 4 bases lay outside the gene matches. The V gene's germline CDR1 is MGHDK and CDR2 SYGVNS. The CDR3 DNA sequence: TGTGCCAGCAACCTAGCGGGAGGCACCTACGAGCAGTACTTC. Its protein product is CASNLAGGTYEQYF.

The CDR3 protein is CASSETGKVAKNIQYF. Here the CDR3 DNA reads TGTGCCAGTAGCGAGACAGGGAAGGTTGCCAAAAACATTCAGTACTTC. The chain has TRBV19 and TRBJ2-4; 7 nucleotides line up with TRBD1. Trimming took 6 bases from V and 1 from J; bases not matched to a gene: 9. Looked up from germline, CDR1 is LNHDA and CDR2 is SQIVND (reference sequence). The CDR3 runs 16 residues.

This clone was observed many times. The chain couples TRBV7-9 to TRBJ2-1, with 10 bases aligning to TRBD1. This CDR3 is built from 15 residues. The V gene's germline CDR1 is SEHNR and CDR2 FQNEAQ (reference sequence). V gave up 5 bases and J gave up 5 bases; unmatched junction bases: 6. CDR3 coding DNA: TGTGCCAGCAGCGCAAGACAGGGGGCTCACAATGAGCAGTTCTTC. Its protein product is CASSARQGAHNEQFF.